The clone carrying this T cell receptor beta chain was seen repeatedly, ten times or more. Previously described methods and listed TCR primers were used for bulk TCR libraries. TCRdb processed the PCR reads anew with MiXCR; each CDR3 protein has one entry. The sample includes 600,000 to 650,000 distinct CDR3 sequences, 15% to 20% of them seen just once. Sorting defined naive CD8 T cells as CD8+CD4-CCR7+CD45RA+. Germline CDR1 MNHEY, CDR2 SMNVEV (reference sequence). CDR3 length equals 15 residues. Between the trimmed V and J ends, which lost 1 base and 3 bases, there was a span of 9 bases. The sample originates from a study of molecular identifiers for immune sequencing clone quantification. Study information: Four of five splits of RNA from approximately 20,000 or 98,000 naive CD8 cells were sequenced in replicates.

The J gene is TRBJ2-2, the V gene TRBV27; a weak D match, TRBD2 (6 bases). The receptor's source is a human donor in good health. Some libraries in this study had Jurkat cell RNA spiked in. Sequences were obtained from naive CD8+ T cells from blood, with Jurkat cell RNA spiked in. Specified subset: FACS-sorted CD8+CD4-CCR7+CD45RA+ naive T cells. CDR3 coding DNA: TGTGCCAGCAGTTTATTTGCGGGATACACCGGGGAGCTGTTTTTT. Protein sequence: CASSLFAGYTGELFF.